This passage covers 30 T cell receptor beta chains from one sample sequenced in a study of memory CD4+ T cells and cytomegalovirus serostatus. This table comes from immunoSEQ multiplex PCR, and its TCRdb copy is limited to in-frame clones, with some not included. This table has roughly 45,000 clones, around 80% appearing once. The sort gate was single viable CD3+CD4+CD8-CD45RO+ cells for memory CD4+ T cells. The sequenced sample consisted of memory CD4+ T cells from blood. These TCRs come from an adult in good health and CMV-seronegative.

The gene calls are TRBV20-1 and TRBJ2-1; 12 bases fit TRBD2. V gave up 6 bases and J gave up 14 bases; unmatched junction bases: 5. The CDR3 totals 11 residues. Germline CDR1 reads DFQATT; CDR2 reads SNEGSKA (reference sequence). The DNA of the CDR3 is TGCAGTGCCCTAGCGGGGGGGCGGGAGTTCTTC. Translation gives CSALAGGREFF.

The genes are TRBV29-1 and TRBJ2-1; 10 bases map to TRBD2. The J segment lost 0 bases and the V segment lost 5 bases, leaving 7 bases of the junction unmatched. CDR3 length equals 16 residues. From germline, CDR1 is SQVTM and CDR2 ANQGSEA. This CDR3 is CSVRDSGGSSYNEQFF. In DNA, the CDR3 is TGCAGCGTTAGGGATAGCGGGGGGAGCTCCTACAATGAGCAGTTCTTC.

J is TRBJ1-6 and V is TRBV19; 7 bases are shared with TRBD1. The germline V gene has CDR1 LNHDA and CDR2 SQIVND (reference sequence). The CDR3 has 15 amino acids. V was pared by 2 bases and J by 7 bases, with 5 bases of the junction left unmatched. The CDR3 loop reads CASSIKEGANSPLHF. In DNA, the CDR3 is TGTGCCAGTAGTATAAAAGAGGGGGCCAATTCACCCCTCCACTTT.

This chain connects TRBV4-1 to TRBJ2-7, with a weak D call TRBD1 (6 bases). CDR1 is MGHRA and CDR2 is YSYEKL in the germline V gene. Trimming cost V 4 bases and J 0 bases, with 13 bases left between them. The CDR3 is 15 residues long. CDR3 region: CASSRGPGFSYEQYF. The CDR3 coding sequence is TGCGCCAGCAGCCGGGGGCCAGGGTTCTCCTACGAGCAGTACTTC.

This clone was recorded a few times. This chain links TRBV5-1 with TRBJ2-3; 9 bases map to TRBD2. The CDR3 sequence is 15 residues long. The germline V gene has CDR1 SGHRS and CDR2 YFSETQ. V was pared by 0 bases and J by 5 bases, with 4 bases of the junction left unmatched. The CDR3: CASSLGSSGEDTQYF. DNA of the CDR3: TGCGCCAGCAGCTTGGGGTCTAGCGGGGAAGATACGCAGTATTTT.

The chain combines TRBV25-1 with TRBJ2-2, with 8 bases identical to TRBD1. CDR1 and CDR2 (germline): MGHDK, SYGVNS. The CDR3 runs 15 residues. J lost 2 bases, V lost 7 bases, and 6 bases had no gene match. The CDR3 reads CASTPGQDNTGELFF. CDR3 DNA: TGTGCCAGCACCCCGGGACAGGATAACACCGGGGAGCTGTTTTTT.

The chain carries TRBV19 and TRBJ2-7, with D perhaps TRBD1 (5 bases). Germline V gene sequence: CDR1 LNHDA, CDR2 SQIVND (reference sequence). V was pared by 5 bases and J by 3 bases, with 11 bases between. The CDR3 spans 13 residues. This chain's CDR3 is CASSGRGDYEQYF. CDR3 nucleotide sequence: TGTGCCAGTAGTGGAAGGGGCGACTACGAGCAGTACTTC.

The DNA of the CDR3 is TGTGCCAGCTCACCGGTACGGGATCCTGGTAGCAATCAGCCCCAGCATTTT. Translating gives CASSPVRDPGSNQPQHF. The chain employs TRBV18 and TRBJ1-5, with D uncertain. This CDR3 comprises 17 residues. The V gene lost 3 bases and the J gene lost 0 bases, with 15 bases spanning the gap. Germline V CDR1 and CDR2: KGHSH, LQKENI.

The rearrangement joins TRBV6-1 to TRBJ1-2; 7 bases are shared with TRBD1. This CDR3 has 13 amino acids. V trimming: 8 bases; J trimming: 4 bases; junction bases outside the gene matches: 7. Germline V gene sequence: CDR1 MNHNS, CDR2 SASEGT. The CDR3 bases are TGTGCCAGCGTGCTGTCAGGGGGCTATGGCTACACCTTC. It yields the protein CASVLSGGYGYTF.

This chain joins TRBV27 and TRBJ2-7, with 14 nucleotides matching TRBD2. This CDR3 comprises 15 residues. The V and J ends lost 8 bases and 12 bases, in that order; junction bases with no gene match: 15. Per germline, CDR1 MNHEY and CDR2 SMNVEV (reference sequence). CDR3 bases: TGTGCCAGCTGGGGACTAGCGGGAGCGTCGGATTCTTGGTACTTC. It encodes CASWGLAGASDSWYF.

V usage is TRBV30 and J usage is TRBJ1-1; D might be TRBD1 (6 bases). Germline CDR1 is GTSNPN and CDR2 is SVGIG (reference sequence). V was shortened by 1 base and J by 2 bases, with 8 bases between the two germline ends. The CDR3 covers 13 residues. Here the CDR3 DNA reads TGTGCCTGGAGTGCGGACAGAAACACTGAAGCTTTCTTT. The encoded protein is CAWSADRNTEAFF.

In this sample, this clone is medium-sized. The V gene is TRBV5-1, the J gene TRBJ1-3; unclear D gene. Between the trimmed V and J ends, which lost 0 bases and 0 bases, there was a span of 19 bases. CDR3 length equals 19 residues. Germline V gene lookup returns CDR1 SGHRS and CDR2 YFSETQ. This CDR3 reads CASSLGPAGSGNSGNTIYF. For the CDR3, the DNA is TGCGCCAGCAGCTTGGGACCCGCTGGGAGCGGCAACTCTGGAAACACCATATATTTT. The whole variable domain, filled in from reference TRBV5-1 and TRBJ1-3, reads KAGVTQTPRYLIKTRGQQVTLSCSPISGHRSVSWYQQTPGQGLQFLFEYFSETQRNKGNFPGRFSGRQFSNSRSEMNVSTLELGDSALYLCASSLGPAGSGNSGNTIYFGEGSWLTVV.

The rearrangement joins TRBV25-1 to TRBJ2-4; D is unresolved. Between the trimmed V and J ends, which lost 4 bases and 0 bases, there was a span of 10 bases. Per the germline V gene, CDR1 is MGHDK and CDR2 is SYGVNS. The CDR3 covers 15 residues. In DNA form, the CDR3 reads TGTGCCAGCAGTGGGCGCGATCTAGCCAAAAACATTCAGTACTTC. Translating it yields CASSGRDLAKNIQYF. Together with reference TRBV25-1 and TRBJ2-4, the CDR3 gives the full variable domain: EADIYQTPRYLVIGTGKKITLECSQTMGHDKMYWYQQDPGMELHLIHYSYGVNSTEKGDLSSESTVSRIRTEHFPLTLESARPSHTSQYLCASSGRDLAKNIQYFGAGTRLSVL.

The genes are TRBV27 and TRBJ1-2; D gene unclear. CDR1 MNHEY and CDR2 SMNVEV come from the germline V gene (reference sequence). V lost 1 base to trimming and J lost 4 bases, with 7 bases between them. The length of the CDR3 is 13 residues. CDR3 in amino acids: CASSLWALYGYTF. Written as DNA, the CDR3 is TGTGCCAGCAGTTTATGGGCTCTCTATGGCTACACCTTC.

The rearrangement links TRBV7-6 to TRBJ1-4; D remains ambiguous. The CDR3 has 15 amino acids. In germline, CDR1 is SGHVS, CDR2 FNYEAQ. V lost 0 bases and J lost 5, with 10 bases in between. The CDR3 region is CASSLAGLGNEKLFF. The CDR3 DNA is TGTGCCAGCAGCTTAGCAGGGCTGGGGAATGAAAAACTGTTTTTT.

The chain is built from TRBV7-9 and TRBJ1-1; D gene uncertain. The germline gives CDR1 SEHNR, CDR2 FQNEAQ (reference sequence). The CDR3 has 13 residues. With 4 bases removed from V and 10 bases from J, the gap between germline ends came to 16 bases. In DNA, the CDR3 is TGTGCCAGCAGCTACGAAAGGACGTGGGGAGCTTTCTTT. It is translated as CASSYERTWGAFF.

The CDR3 sequence: CASSESVQGHSGNTIYF. The CDR3 DNA follows: TGCGCCAGCAGTGAGTCTGTACAGGGGCACTCTGGAAACACCATATATTTT. The chain recombines TRBV10-1 with TRBJ1-3; TRBD1 agrees at 7 bases. V gave up 0 bases and J gave up 0 bases; unmatched junction bases: 5. Germline V gene sequence: CDR1 WNHNN, CDR2 SYGVQD (reference sequence). The CDR3 consists of 17 residues.

This sequence joins TRBV19 and TRBJ1-1; 11 nucleotides line up with TRBD1. Germline V gene sequence: CDR1 LNHDA, CDR2 SQIVND (reference sequence). The CDR3 has 14 residues. Trimming removed 5 bases from V and 11 bases from J; junction bases left unmatched: 10. This chain's CDR3 is CASSPRDRGTGAFF. Here the CDR3 DNA reads TGTGCCAGTAGTCCCCGGGACAGGGGGACGGGGGCTTTCTTT.

The V gene is TRBV11-2, the J gene TRBJ2-3; TRBD2 might be the D (7 bases). The germline V and J ends were trimmed by 3 bases and 0 bases, with 10 bases remaining between them. The CDR3 extends over 15 amino acids. Germline V gene lookup returns CDR1 SGHAT and CDR2 FQNNGV. The CDR3 DNA reads as TGTGCCAGCAGCTTTGGGGGGGCAAGCACAGATACGCAGTATTTT. Translated: CASSFGGASTDTQYF.

Only a few counts were recorded for this clone. The V call is TRBV20-1, the J call TRBJ1-1; D call uncertain. This CDR3 has 11 amino acids. The germline gives CDR1 DFQATT, CDR2 SNEGSKA (reference sequence). CDR3 residues: CTERRNTEAFF. DNA of the CDR3: TGCACTGAACGGAGGAACACTGAAGCTTTCTTT.

The rearrangement links TRBV6-5 to TRBJ2-7, with 10 bases matching TRBD1. From germline, CDR1 is MNHEY and CDR2 SVGAGI. The CDR3 length is 15 residues. V was pared by 6 bases and J by 4 bases, with 9 bases of the junction left unmatched. The CDR3 sequence is CASSPERTGGYEQYF. CDR3 coding DNA: TGTGCCAGCAGCCCTGAGAGGACAGGGGGGTACGAGCAGTACTTC.

The chain employs TRBV5-1 and TRBJ2-2; the match to TRBD2 covers 8 bases. Per the germline V gene, CDR1 is SGHRS and CDR2 is YFSETQ. Trimming took 4 bases from V and 0 from J; bases not matched to a gene: 14. This CDR3 has 19 residues. The DNA for the CDR3 is TGCGCCAGCAGCCTCCCGAGGAGCGGGGGAATGCCGAACACCGGGGAGCTGTTTTTT. It codes for CASSLPRSGGMPNTGELFF.

This clone was observed a handful of times. The genes are TRBV30 and TRBJ1-4; 10 bases are shared with TRBD1. Germline trimming cut 1 base from V and 8 bases from J; bases unmatched to any gene: 10. The CDR3 runs to 16 residues. Germline V CDR1 and CDR2: GTSNPN, SVGIG (reference sequence). CDR3 DNA sequence: TGTGCCTGGAGTGACCCCGGGACAGGGGCAGCGGAAAAACTGTTTTTT. As protein: CAWSDPGTGAAEKLFF. Filled out from reference TRBV30 and TRBJ1-4, the complete variable domain reads SQTIHQWPATLVQPVGSPLSLECTVEGTSNPNLYWYRQAAGRGLQLLFYSVGIGQISSEVPQNLSASRPQDRQFILSSKKLLLSDSGFYLCAWSDPGTGAAEKLFFGSGTQLSVL.

This chain connects TRBV7-2 to TRBJ1-4; no clear D. V was clipped by 3 bases and J by 0 bases, with 11 bases between them. From germline, CDR1 is SGHTA and CDR2 FQGNSA. The CDR3 loop spans 16 amino acids. CDR3 in amino acids: CASSLGIGATNEKLFF. The CDR3 DNA follows: TGTGCCAGCAGCTTGGGTATCGGCGCAACTAATGAAAAACTGTTTTTT.

This chain connects TRBV30 to TRBJ1-2; no reliable D call. Trimming pared 1 base from V and 7 bases from J, leaving 13 bases between. Germline CDR1 and CDR2: GTSNPN and SVGIG (reference sequence). The CDR3 spans 13 residues. For the CDR3, the DNA is TGTGCCTGGAGTGCCCGGCCAGAGAGTGGCTACACCTTC. Translated, it gives CAWSARPESGYTF.

The V call is TRBV6-6, the J call TRBJ2-5; TRBD2 matches 8 bases. From germline, CDR1 is MNHNY and CDR2 SVGAGI (reference sequence). V was pared by 6 bases and J by 5 bases, with 8 bases of the junction left unmatched. This CDR3 has 14 residues. The CDR3 DNA reads TGTGCCAGCAGGAAAGGACTAGCTAGTGAGACCCAGTACTTC. Its protein product is CASRKGLASETQYF.

This clone was seen a handful of times. The chain is built from TRBV19 and TRBJ1-1; TRBD1 agrees at 7 bases. Germline V lookup: CDR1 LNHDA, CDR2 SQIVND (reference sequence). V shed 5 bases and J 1 base; nucleotides not matched to a gene: 4. This CDR3 contains 14 residues. CDR3 DNA: TGTGCCAGTAGTCTCCGACAGGGGAACACTGAAGCTTTCTTT. It encodes CASSLRQGNTEAFF. Supplemented by reference TRBV19 and TRBJ1-1, the full variable domain reads DGGITQSPKYLFRKEGQNVTLSCEQNLNHDAMYWYRQDPGQGLRLIYYSQIVNDFQKGDIAEGYSVSREKKESFPLTVTSAQKNPTAFYLCASSLRQGNTEAFFGQGTRLTVV.

J is TRBJ1-1 and V is TRBV9; 7 bases agree with TRBD1. J gave up 1 base and V 3 bases, and 9 bases lay outside the gene matches. The germline V gene encodes CDR1 SGDLS and CDR2 YYNGEE. The CDR3 runs to 16 residues. The DNA of the CDR3 is TGTGCCAGCAGCGCAGGGGGGGCGGTTTGGAACACTGAAGCTTTCTTT. Protein product: CASSAGGAVWNTEAFF.

The count of this clone is one. This chain joins TRBV7-2 and TRBJ1-2; D gene uncertain. The germline CDR1 and CDR2 sequences are SGHTA and FQGNSA. There are 14 residues in the CDR3. V lost 5 bases, J lost 5 bases, and 15 bases lay in between. CDR3 region: CASSPRQGHYGYTF. The CDR3 DNA is TGTGCCAGCAGCCCCCGACAAGGGCATTATGGCTACACCTTC. Filled out from reference TRBV7-2 and TRBJ1-2, the complete variable domain reads GAGVSQSPSNKVTEKGKDVELRCDPISGHTALYWYRQSLGQGLEFLIYFQGNSAPDKSGLPSDRFSAERTGGSVSTLTIQRTQQEDSAVYLCASSPRQGHYGYTFGSGTRLTVV.

The CDR3 loop is CASRTVPLRGNTIYF. Written as DNA, the CDR3 is TGTGCCAGCAGGACGGTGCCGTTGAGAGGAAACACCATATATTTT. The V and J genes are TRBV11-2 and TRBJ1-3; D is unresolved. Trimming pared 6 bases from V and 4 bases from J, leaving 16 bases between. The CDR3 length is 15 residues. CDR1 is SGHAT and CDR2 is FQNNGV in the germline V gene.